The 23 T cell receptor beta chains reported below all come from one sample, sequenced in a study of cytomegalovirus exposure and HLA in healthy donors. Amplification used 60 Vbeta primers and 13 Jbeta primers. Clones were read by immunoSEQ multiplex PCR, and TCRdb kept only the in-frame ones, dropping some. The table records around 140,000 clones, approximately 70% of them present only once. Sequencing used PBMCs. The receptors stem from a woman between 18 and 30 years old in good health and CMV-seronegative.

This rearrangement joins TRBV10-1 to TRBJ2-3; no clear D. Trimming took off 5 bases at V and 0 bases at J, with 6 bases between the two ends. From germline, CDR1 is WNHNN and CDR2 SYGVQD (reference sequence). This CDR3 contains 13 residues. CDR3 in amino acids: CASSSTSTDTQYF. In DNA form, the CDR3 reads TGCGCCAGCAGTTCGACTAGCACAGATACGCAGTATTTT.

This clone was seen more than once but under ten times. V gene TRBV5-5 combines with J gene TRBJ1-2; 12 bases map to TRBD1. CDR1 is SGHKS, CDR2 YYEKEE, per germline (reference sequence). This CDR3 contains 16 residues. The junction had 4 bases not matched to a gene; V was cut back by 1 base and J by 3 bases. CDR3 region: CASSLRDRGRDYGYTF. CDR3 DNA: TGTGCCAGCAGCTTGCGGGACAGGGGGCGCGACTATGGCTACACCTTC.

This chain connects TRBV11-3 to TRBJ1-1, with a tentative D call TRBD1 (6 bases). This CDR3 region has 13 residues. Germline V lookup: CDR1 SGHNT, CDR2 YENEEA. V gave up 5 bases and J gave up 9 bases, with 16 bases separating them. The CDR3 nucleotides read TGTGCCAGCAGCAACCTTGACAGGCCAAAAGCTTTCTTT. Translation gives CASSNLDRPKAFF.

The CDR3 reads CSTDDRGGLGYTF. CDR3 DNA: TGCAGCACCGATGACAGGGGTGGACTCGGCTACACCTTC. V and J are TRBV29-1 and TRBJ1-2; TRBD1 matches at 8 bases. The length of the CDR3 is 13 residues. V lost 8 bases and J lost 8; bases outside the gene matches: 13. The germline gives CDR1 SQVTM, CDR2 ANQGSEA.

V and J are TRBV27 and TRBJ1-2; D is unresolved. The ends were cut back, 5 bases at V and 10 bases at J, with 20 bases in the middle. From germline, CDR1 is MNHEY and CDR2 SMNVEV (reference sequence). This CDR3 is 14 amino acids long. The CDR3 DNA follows: TGTGCCAGCAGTCGAGACACCCGCGCCTCTGTCTACACCTTC. This gives the protein CASSRDTRASVYTF.

The rearrangement uses TRBV5-1 and TRBJ2-5, with TRBD2 matching 7 bases. There are 16 residues in the CDR3. Germline assignment: CDR1 SGHRS and CDR2 YFSETQ. J lost 7 bases, V lost 0 bases, and 12 bases had no gene match. The CDR3 protein is CASSLESASGPRTQYF. The DNA for the CDR3 is TGCGCCAGCAGCTTGGAATCGGCTAGCGGCCCCAGGACCCAGTACTTC.

V usage is TRBV9 and J usage is TRBJ1-2; no firm D call. This CDR3 is 13 amino acids long. Germline CDR1 SGDLS, CDR2 YYNGEE. Trimming pared 0 bases from V and 7 bases from J, leaving 10 bases between. The CDR3 nucleotides are TGTGCCAGCAGCGTAGAGACTTCGGGTGGCTACACCTTC. This encodes CASSVETSGGYTF.

The chain recombines TRBV2 with TRBJ1-2; 9 bases fit TRBD1. Germline V gene lookup returns CDR1 SNHLY and CDR2 FYNNEI. With 8 bases clipped from V and 8 bases from J, the junction kept 9 bases outside the gene matches. The CDR3 totals 13 residues. CDR3 sequence (DNA): TGTGCCAGCCATAGTACAGGGGGCGACGGCTACACCTTC. Amino acids: CASHSTGGDGYTF.

The rearrangement uses TRBV30 and TRBJ1-4; a weak D match, TRBD1 (5 bases). V dropped 1 base and J dropped 7 bases, with 13 bases sitting between them. Germline CDR1 GTSNPN, CDR2 SVGIG (reference sequence). This CDR3 is 14 amino acids long. In DNA form, the CDR3 reads TGTGCCTGGAGTGGTCTAGGGGCGGCTGAAAAACTGTTTTTT. This sequence encodes CAWSGLGAAEKLFF.

This clone has a handful of counts. The chain has TRBV5-1 and TRBJ2-3; TRBD2 is a possible D gene (6 bases). Germline V gene sequence: CDR1 SGHRS, CDR2 YFSETQ. This CDR3 contains 15 residues. Between the trimmed V and J ends, which lost 3 bases and 1 base, there was a span of 12 bases. The CDR3 protein is CASSSRDLRTDTQYF. Here the CDR3 DNA reads TGCGCCAGCAGCTCCCGGGACTTACGCACAGATACGCAGTATTTT.

This clone was seen only a few times. The gene calls are TRBV30 and TRBJ2-5; TRBD1 aligns across 11 bases. The CDR3 has 15 residues. Germline CDR1 and CDR2: GTSNPN and SVGIG (reference sequence). With V trimmed by 2 bases and J by 1 base, 3 bases remained unmatched. The CDR3 sequence is CAWSTGQGAQETQYF. In nucleotides, the CDR3 is TGTGCCTGGAGTACCGGACAGGGGGCCCAAGAGACCCAGTACTTC. Supplemented by reference TRBV30 and TRBJ2-5, the full variable domain reads SQTIHQWPATLVQPVGSPLSLECTVEGTSNPNLYWYRQAAGRGLQLLFYSVGIGQISSEVPQNLSASRPQDRQFILSSKKLLLSDSGFYLCAWSTGQGAQETQYFGPGTRLLVL.

The rearrangement uses TRBV2 and TRBJ1-4; D gene ambiguous. The CDR3 totals 13 residues. V gave up 7 bases and J gave up 8 bases, with 14 bases separating them. Germline CDR1 reads SNHLY; CDR2 reads FYNNEI. CDR3 amino acids: CASIEEVGEKLFF. The CDR3 bases are TGTGCCAGCATCGAGGAGGTTGGCGAAAAACTGTTTTTT.

This chain links TRBV5-1 with TRBJ1-5; the D gene is possibly TRBD1 (6 bases). The V end was cut by 5 bases, the J end by 5 bases, with 17 bases between. CDR1 is SGHRS, CDR2 YFSETQ, per germline. The CDR3 is made up of 15 amino acids. The CDR3 bases are TGCGCCAGCAGACCTCGGCCAGGGGAAGATCAGCCCCAGCATTTT. Its translation: CASRPRPGEDQPQHF.

V and J are TRBV27 and TRBJ2-7; 8 positions agree with TRBD1. CDR3 length: 15 residues. Germline values: CDR1 MNHEY, CDR2 SMNVEV (reference sequence). The junction had 12 bases not matched to a gene; V was cut back by 10 bases and J by 1 base. The chain's CDR3 is CANTTGGPHSYEQYV. For the CDR3, the DNA is TGTGCCAACACTACAGGGGGTCCCCATTCCTACGAGCAGTACGTC.

This clone was counted a single time. The chain links TRBV5-1 to TRBJ2-5; TRBD2 aligns across 7 bases. Per the germline V gene, CDR1 is SGHRS and CDR2 is YFSETQ. V gave up 1 base and J gave up 9 bases; unmatched junction bases: 9. The CDR3 length is 14 residues. The CDR3 protein is CASSLSGPREAQYF. The CDR3 DNA follows: TGCGCCAGCAGCTTGTCCGGACCCCGGGAGGCCCAGTACTTC.

In this sample, this clone turned up a few times. Other nucleotide sequences in the sample specify the same CDR3. The genes are TRBV7-2 and TRBJ2-3; no firm D call. Trimming removed 4 bases at V and 2 bases at J, with 4 bases between. This CDR3 region has 12 residues. The germline V gene has CDR1 SGHTA and CDR2 FQGNSA. CDR3 loop: CASSSYTDTQYF. CDR3 coding DNA: TGTGCCAGCAGCTCGTACACAGATACGCAGTATTTT.

The V gene is TRBV12-5, the J gene TRBJ2-7, with TRBD1 matching 11 bases. The CDR3 is 14 residues long. The germline V gene has CDR1 LGHNT and CDR2 FRNRAP. The J segment lost 2 bases and the V segment lost 5 bases, leaving 2 bases of the junction unmatched. This chain's CDR3 is CASGQGQGAYEQYV. The DNA of the CDR3 is TGTGCTAGTGGTCAGGGACAGGGGGCCTACGAGCAGTACGTC.

Comment on this clone: At one boundary the junction diverges from the germline segment, which might be a read error. The genes are TRBV7-9 and TRBJ1-4, with D perhaps matching TRBD1 (6 bases). Germline CDR1 is SEHNR and CDR2 is FQNEAQ (reference sequence). This CDR3 spans 14 amino acids. CDR3 residues: CSSSLQGANEKLFF. The CDR3 nucleotides are TGTTCCAGCAGCCTACAGGGTGCTAATGAAAAACTGTTTTTT.

This clone is a singleton in its sample. This chain uses TRBV11-3 with TRBJ1-2; weak D call: TRBD1 (5 bases). The ends were cut back, 1 base at V and 5 bases at J, with 11 bases in the middle. This CDR3 is 14 amino acids long. Germline V gene sequence: CDR1 SGHNT, CDR2 YENEEA. This CDR3 reads CASSLGRASYGYTF. The CDR3 DNA follows: TGTGCCAGCAGCTTAGGCAGGGCATCGTATGGCTACACCTTC.

The CDR3 sequence: CASSIPGDSYNSPLHF. The CDR3 DNA sequence: TGTGCCAGTAGTATACCCGGGGACTCCTATAATTCACCCCTCCACTTT. V and J are TRBV19 and TRBJ1-6; D uncertain. This CDR3 region has 16 residues. The V gene lost 2 bases and the J gene lost 0 bases, with 8 bases spanning the gap. Per germline, CDR1 LNHDA and CDR2 SQIVND (reference sequence). Supplemented by reference TRBV19 and TRBJ1-6, the full variable domain reads DGGITQSPKYLFRKEGQNVTLSCEQNLNHDAMYWYRQDPGQGLRLIYYSQIVNDFQKGDIAEGYSVSREKKESFPLTVTSAQKNPTAFYLCASSIPGDSYNSPLHFGNGTRLTVT.

The genes are TRBV11-3 and TRBJ2-7, with D hard to call. V was clipped by 1 base and J by 2 bases, with 9 bases between them. Germline CDR1 is SGHNT and CDR2 is YENEEA. The CDR3 totals 14 residues. The CDR3 here is CASSLALTPYEQYF. As DNA, the CDR3 is TGTGCCAGCAGCTTAGCATTAACACCCTACGAGCAGTACTTC.

V is TRBV12-2 and J is TRBJ1-3; the listed D gene, TRBD1, was not tested against the DNA. TRBV12-2 is annotated as a pseudogene. This CDR3 is built from 15 residues. CDR3 in amino acids: CASPPRGRPGNTIYF. The CDR3 region has the DNA TGTGCAAGTCCCCCCAGGGGGAGACCTGGAAACACCATATATTTT.

This clone came up a few times. The chain carries TRBV11-3 and TRBJ2-1; weak D call: TRBD2 (6 bases). Germline V lookup: CDR1 SGHNT, CDR2 YENEEA. The CDR3 loop spans 17 amino acids. V shed 5 bases and J shed 2 bases, with 19 bases lying between them. The CDR3: CASSPGDRFFPYNEQFF. The CDR3, as DNA: TGTGCCAGCAGCCCGGGGGACCGGTTTTTCCCCTACAATGAGCAGTTCTTC.